Listed below are T cell receptor beta chains from one sample, sequenced in a study of CD8+ T cells in alopecia areata. The data were produced by immunoSEQ multiplex PCR, yet TCRdb's version contains in-frame clones alone and is incomplete. The sample lists about 190,000 clones; roughly 60% were seen once. Material: CD4+ T cells sorted from blood, obtained around week 50, from a patient treated with tofacitinib. Receptors originate from a human donor with alopecia areata. Each CDR3 is given with its conserved first and last residue. A D gene is named only where the DNA matches it firmly. A row's size may be missing; if present it is once, few, many or a size class.

TRBJ2-1,-,15,TRBD2,TRBV6-1,CASSRSGLGRNEQFF,TGTGCCAGCAGCCGATCGGGACTAGGTCGTAATGAGCAGTTCTTC
TRBJ1-1,-,13,-,TRBV30,CAWSGRSNTEAFF,TGTGCCTGGAGTGGGCGGTCCAACACTGAAGCTTTCTTT
TRBJ2-1,-,16,-,TRBV5-1,CASSLEGESSYNEQFF,TGCGCCAGCAGCTTGGAGGGGGAAAGCTCTTACAATGAGCAGTTCTTC
TRBJ2-1,-,15,-,TRBV5-5,CASSLDRVSYNEQFF,TGTGCCAGCAGCTTGGACAGAGTCTCCTACAATGAGCAGTTCTTC
TRBJ1-1,-,14,TRBD1,TRBV29-1,CSVAVQGLNTEAFF,TGCAGCGTCGCGGTACAGGGGTTGAACACTGAAGCTTTCTTT
TRBJ2-1,few,14,-,TRBV10-3,CAARSLVSGNEQFF,TGTGCCGCCCGGTCGTTGGTCTCGGGCAATGAGCAGTTCTTC
TRBJ1-5,-,14,-,TRBV27,CASSPVMALQPQHF,TGTGCCAGCAGTCCAGTAATGGCTTTGCAGCCCCAGCATTTT
TRBJ2-7,-,15,TRBD2,TRBV4-3,CASSQNSGGLFQQYF,TGCGCCAGCAGCCAAAATAGCGGGGGGTTATTCCAGCAGTACTTC
TRBJ2-3,few,16,TRBD2,TRBV7-8,CASSLLAGGPTDTQYF,TGTGCCAGCAGCCTGCTAGCGGGGGGCCCCACAGATACGCAGTATTTT
TRBJ2-1,few,16,TRBD2,TRBV27,CASSIQAGGMYNEQFF,TGTGCCAGCAGCATTCAAGCGGGGGGTATGTACAATGAGCAGTTCTTC
TRBJ1-5,once,14,-,TRBV30,CAWSVWGSNQPQHF,TGTGCCTGGAGTGTGTGGGGTAGCAATCAGCCCCAGCATTTT
TRBJ2-5,-,13,-,TRBV29-1,CSVGGQYQETQYF,TGCAGCGTTGGAGGACAGTACCAAGAGACCCAGTACTTC
TRBJ2-6,-,14,-,TRBV10-3,CAIGAGTGANVLTF,TGTGCCATCGGGGCGGGGACTGGGGCCAACGTCCTGACTTTC
TRBJ1-2,-,12,-,TRBV25-1,CASNVGLGGYTF,TGTGCCAGCAACGTCGGATTGGGGGGCTACACCTTC
TRBJ2-1,few,13,-,TRBV29-1,CSSEEERYNEQFF,TGCAGCTCCGAGGAGGAACGCTACAATGAGCAGTTCTTC
TRBJ2-5,few,14,-,TRBV29-1,CSVRGLEFKETQYF,TGCAGCGTTAGGGGACTTGAGTTCAAAGAGACCCAGTACTTC
TRBJ2-1,-,15,TRBD2,TRBV29-1,CSVVRTSGGYNEQFF,TGCAGCGTTGTGCGGACTAGCGGGGGTTACAATGAGCAGTTCTTC
TRBJ1-2,few,14,-,TRBV4-3,CASSQDGDSYGYTF,TGCGCCAGCAGCCAAGACGGCGACAGCTATGGCTACACCTTC
TRBJ1-2,-,14,-,TRBV10-3,CAIRGASPGGGYTF,TGTGCCATCAGGGGGGCCTCTCCCGGAGGAGGCTACACCTTC
TRBJ1-4,-,10,-,TRBV29-1,CSVEDEKLFF,TGCAGCGTTGAGGATGAAAAACTGTTTTTT
TRBJ1-2,few,15,-,TRBV7-2,CASSLGRGLNYGYTF,TGTGCCAGCAGCTTAGGTCGTGGGCTTAACTATGGCTACACCTTC
TRBJ1-2,-,11,-,TRBV20-1,CSASEGYGYTF,TGCAGTGCTAGCGAAGGGTATGGCTACACCTTC
TRBJ2-3,medium-sized,13,-,TRBV10-3,CAIMGIAGDTQYF,TGTGCCATCATGGGGATAGCCGGGGATACGCAGTATTTT
TRBJ2-1,-,15,-,TRBV2,CASSEDTTVGGEQFF,TGTGCCAGCAGTGAAGACACCACGGTCGGGGGTGAGCAGTTCTTC
TRBJ2-7,-,15,-,TRBV5-1,CASTHPRESTYEQYF,TGCGCCAGCACCCATCCAAGGGAGTCAACCTACGAGCAGTACTTC
TRBJ1-5,-,15,-,TRBV6-5,CASSSRAVSGQPQHF,TGTGCCAGCAGCTCCCGAGCCGTTTCCGGTCAGCCCCAGCATTTT
TRBJ2-1,-,15,-,TRBV4-3,CASSHNSLTSAEQFF,TGCGCCAGCAGCCATAATTCACTCACATCGGCGGAGCAGTTCTTC
TRBJ2-5,few,13,-,TRBV15,CAASTRLEETQYF,TGTGCCGCCTCGACTCGACTCGAAGAGACCCAGTACTTC
TRBJ2-3,few,14,-,TRBV29-1,CSVDSPLSTDTQYF,TGCAGCGTTGACAGCCCACTAAGCACAGATACGCAGTATTTT
TRBJ2-3,-,12,-,TRBV29-1,CSVGNPGDTQYF,TGCAGCGTGGGTAACCCGGGCGATACGCAGTATTTT
TRBJ2-7,-,13,TRBD2,TRBV6-5,CASSPGGSYEQYF,TGTGCCAGCAGTCCGGGGGGATCCTACGAGCAGTACTTC